This section outlines one T cell receptor beta chain sequence together with its context. V lost 1 base, J lost 2 bases, and 2 bases stayed unmatched. This CDR3 contains 14 residues. From germline, CDR1 is GTSNPN and CDR2 SVGIG (reference sequence). The sample belongs to a study of beta chain features in type 1 diabetes. Investigators reverse transcribed all isolated RNA, so they sequenced expressed TCRB transcripts. Profiling relied on immunoSEQ multiplex PCR, and the TCRdb table lists in-frame clones only, not all of them. Here the sample spans about 240,000 clones, around 26% being singletons. The V and J genes are TRBV30 and TRBJ1-1, with TRBD1 identical over 9 bases. The sequencing input was central memory CD4+ T cells from blood. This sequence originates from a man under 40 in good health. CDR3 sequence reads: CAWSEGQGNTEAFF. The CDR3 DNA is TGTGCCTGGAGTGAGGGACAGGGAAACACTGAAGCTTTCTTT.